This T cell receptor (beta chain) is from a study of cytomegalovirus exposure and HLA in healthy donors. Primers for the PCR totalled 60 Vbeta and 13 Jbeta. Clones were sequenced by immunoSEQ multiplex PCR, and TCRdb holds only the in-frame ones, with some missing. The sample consists of under 200,000 clones, 65% to 85% of them appearing once. CDR1 LNHDA and CDR2 SQIVND come from the germline V gene (reference sequence). V lost 8 bases and J lost 8; bases outside the gene matches: 13. There are 15 residues in the CDR3. Study observations and caveats: According to a later analysis, donors in an Asian-associated ancestry cluster reportedly had fewer N-insertions than the approximately 670-donor mean. Most subjects' HLA-A and HLA-B alleles were reportedly predicted from TCR beta sequences.

The donors comprised healthy bone marrow donors. On this clone: As yet, its antigen is unknown.

The receptor was derived from a man in his sixties in good health and CMV-seronegative. The chain has TRBV19 and TRBJ1-4, with 8 bases that match TRBD1. Sequencing was performed on PBMCs. The chain's CDR3 is CASLDAGQGGEKLFF. The CDR3 coding sequence is TGTGCCAGTCTGGACGCCGGACAGGGAGGGGAAAAACTGTTTTTT.